The T cell receptor beta chain described here comes from a study of blood T cell repertoires in COVID-19. Study-wide context: The samples span acute and convalescent COVID-19 from the United States, Italy and Spain. Nucleic acid was either cDNA or gDNA, and it came from T cells, B-cell-depleted T cells, or PBMCs.

Per the authors' pipeline: Estimation of nucleated cell counts relied on the amplification of reference gene primers. Measured with immunoSEQ multiplex PCR; TCRdb has only the in-frame clones, and not every one. The D gene and trimming were derived from the DNA, and the V and J assignments and clone size from that table. The sample yields about 220,000 clones, 85% seen once. V lost 4 bases to trimming and J lost 1 base; unmatched junction nucleotides: 8. The CDR3 loop spans 16 amino acids. In germline, CDR1 is MNHNS, CDR2 SASEGT. Sequencing was done on a sample of peripheral blood. The chain couples TRBV6-1 to TRBJ2-3; TRBD1 matches at 7 bases. The sequence came from a woman in her sixties or seventies with COVID-19, enrolled during active disease. Written as DNA, the CDR3 is TGTGCCAGCAGTGGTCGACAGGGAAGGGGCACAGATACGCAGTATTTT. It translates to CASSGRQGRGTDTQYF.